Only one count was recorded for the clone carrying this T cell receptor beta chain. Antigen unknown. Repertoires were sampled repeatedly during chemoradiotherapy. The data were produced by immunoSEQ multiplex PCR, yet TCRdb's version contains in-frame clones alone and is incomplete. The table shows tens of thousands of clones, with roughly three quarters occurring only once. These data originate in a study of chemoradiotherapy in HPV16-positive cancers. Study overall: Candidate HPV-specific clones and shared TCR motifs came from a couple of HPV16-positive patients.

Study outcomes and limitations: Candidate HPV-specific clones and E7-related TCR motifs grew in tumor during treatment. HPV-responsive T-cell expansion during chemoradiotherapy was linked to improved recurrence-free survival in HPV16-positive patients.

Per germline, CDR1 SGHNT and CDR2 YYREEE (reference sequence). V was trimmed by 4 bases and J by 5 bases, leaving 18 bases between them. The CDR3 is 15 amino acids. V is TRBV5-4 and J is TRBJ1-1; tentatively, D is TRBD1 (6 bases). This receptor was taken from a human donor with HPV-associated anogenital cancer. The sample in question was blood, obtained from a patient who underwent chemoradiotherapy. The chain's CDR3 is CASSRRTAGVTEAFF. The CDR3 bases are TGTGCCAGCAGCCGCCGGACGGCAGGGGTTACTGAAGCTTTCTTT.